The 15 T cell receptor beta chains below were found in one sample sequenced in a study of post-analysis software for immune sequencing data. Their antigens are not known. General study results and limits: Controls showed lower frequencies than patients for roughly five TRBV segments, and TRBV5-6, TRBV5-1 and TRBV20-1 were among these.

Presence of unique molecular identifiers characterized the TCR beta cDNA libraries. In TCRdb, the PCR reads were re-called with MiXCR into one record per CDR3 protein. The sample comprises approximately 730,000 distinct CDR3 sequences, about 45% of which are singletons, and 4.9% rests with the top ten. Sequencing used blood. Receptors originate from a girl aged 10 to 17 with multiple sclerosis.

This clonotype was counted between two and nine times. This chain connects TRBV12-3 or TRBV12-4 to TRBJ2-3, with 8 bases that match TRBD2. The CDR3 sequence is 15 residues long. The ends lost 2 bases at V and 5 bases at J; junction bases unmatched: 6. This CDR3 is CASSLSGSGGDTQYF. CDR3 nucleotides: TGTGCCAGCAGTTTAAGCGGGAGTGGTGGAGATACGCAGTATTTT.

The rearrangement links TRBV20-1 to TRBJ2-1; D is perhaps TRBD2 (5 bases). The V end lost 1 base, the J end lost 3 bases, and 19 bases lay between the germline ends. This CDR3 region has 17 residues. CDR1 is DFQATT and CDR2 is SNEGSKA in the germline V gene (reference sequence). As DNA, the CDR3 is TGCAGTGCTAGAGTGTCCCTAGGCGGAGGTTTCTACAATGAGCAGTTCTTC. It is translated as CSARVSLGGGFYNEQFF.

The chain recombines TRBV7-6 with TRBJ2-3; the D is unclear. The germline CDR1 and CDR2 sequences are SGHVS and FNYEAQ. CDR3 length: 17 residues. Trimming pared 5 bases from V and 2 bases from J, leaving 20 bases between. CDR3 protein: CASSDTGPPDPTDTQYF. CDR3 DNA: TGTGCCAGCAGCGATACTGGACCTCCGGACCCCACAGATACGCAGTATTTT.

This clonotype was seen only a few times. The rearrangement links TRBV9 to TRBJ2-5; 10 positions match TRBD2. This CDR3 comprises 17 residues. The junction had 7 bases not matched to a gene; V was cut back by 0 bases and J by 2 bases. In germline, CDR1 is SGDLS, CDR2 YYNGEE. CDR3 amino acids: CASSVGLAGIEQETQYF. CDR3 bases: TGTGCCAGCAGCGTAGGACTAGCGGGCATCGAACAAGAGACCCAGTACTTC.

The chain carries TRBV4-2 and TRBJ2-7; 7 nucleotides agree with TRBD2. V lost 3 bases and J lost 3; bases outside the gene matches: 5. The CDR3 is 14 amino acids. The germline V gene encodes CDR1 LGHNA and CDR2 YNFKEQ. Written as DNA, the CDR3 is TGTGCCAGCAGCCACCTAGCGGATCTCTACGAGCAGTACTTC. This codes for CASSHLADLYEQYF.

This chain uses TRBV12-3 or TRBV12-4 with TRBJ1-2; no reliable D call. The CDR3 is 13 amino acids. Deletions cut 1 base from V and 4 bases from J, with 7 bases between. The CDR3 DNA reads TGTGCCAGCAGTTTAGGGTTCGGCTATGGCTACACCTTC. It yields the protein CASSLGFGYGYTF.

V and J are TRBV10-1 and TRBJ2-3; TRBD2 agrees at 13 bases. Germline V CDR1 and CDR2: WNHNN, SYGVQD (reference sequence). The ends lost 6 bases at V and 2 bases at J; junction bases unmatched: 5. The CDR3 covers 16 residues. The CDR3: CASSSGLAGNTDTQYF. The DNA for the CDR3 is TGCGCCAGCAGCTCGGGACTAGCGGGAAACACAGATACGCAGTATTTT.

The CDR3 is CASSSPPGLSTGELFF. In nucleotides, the CDR3 is TGTGCCAGCAGCTCACCCCCGGGACTTTCCACCGGGGAGCTGTTTTTT. The chain combines TRBV7-8 with TRBJ2-2; D perhaps matches TRBD2 (6 bases). The CDR3 has 16 amino acids. The germline V gene encodes CDR1 SGHVS and CDR2 FQNEAQ. Trimming took off 4 bases at V and 4 bases at J, with 16 bases between the two ends.

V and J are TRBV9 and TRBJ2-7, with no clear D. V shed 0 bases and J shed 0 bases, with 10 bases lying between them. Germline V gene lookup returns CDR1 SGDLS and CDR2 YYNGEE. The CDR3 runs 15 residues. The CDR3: CASSVDEVSSYEQYF. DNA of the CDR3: TGTGCCAGCAGCGTAGACGAAGTTTCCTCCTACGAGCAGTACTTC.

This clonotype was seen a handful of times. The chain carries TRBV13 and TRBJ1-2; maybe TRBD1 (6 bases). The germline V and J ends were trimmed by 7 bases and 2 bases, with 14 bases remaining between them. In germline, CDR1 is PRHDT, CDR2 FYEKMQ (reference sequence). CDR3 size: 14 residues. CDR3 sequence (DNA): TGTGCCAGCACCTCAGGGGTAACAAACTATGGCTACACCTTC. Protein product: CASTSGVTNYGYTF.

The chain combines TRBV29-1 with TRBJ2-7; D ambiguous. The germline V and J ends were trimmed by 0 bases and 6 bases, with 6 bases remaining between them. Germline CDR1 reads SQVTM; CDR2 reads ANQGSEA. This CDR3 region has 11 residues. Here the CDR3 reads CSVEEGLEQYF. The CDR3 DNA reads TGCAGCGTTGAAGAGGGCCTCGAGCAGTACTTC.

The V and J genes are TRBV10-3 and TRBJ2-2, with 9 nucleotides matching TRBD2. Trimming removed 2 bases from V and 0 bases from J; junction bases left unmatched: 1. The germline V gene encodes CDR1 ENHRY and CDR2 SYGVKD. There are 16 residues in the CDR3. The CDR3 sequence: CAISEPSGTNTGELFF. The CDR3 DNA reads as TGTGCCATCAGTGAGCCTAGCGGGACGAACACCGGGGAGCTGTTTTTT.

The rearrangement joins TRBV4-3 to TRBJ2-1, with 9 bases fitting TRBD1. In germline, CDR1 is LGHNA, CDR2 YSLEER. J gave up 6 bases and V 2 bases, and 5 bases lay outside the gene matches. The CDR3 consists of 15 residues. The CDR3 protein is CASSQRQGGANEQFF. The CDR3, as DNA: TGCGCCAGCAGCCAACGACAGGGGGGTGCCAATGAGCAGTTCTTC.

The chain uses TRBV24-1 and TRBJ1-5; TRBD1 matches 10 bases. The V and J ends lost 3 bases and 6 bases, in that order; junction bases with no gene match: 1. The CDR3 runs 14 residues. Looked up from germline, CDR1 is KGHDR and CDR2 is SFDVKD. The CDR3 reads CATSDGDRGQPQHF. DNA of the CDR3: TGTGCCACCAGTGATGGGGACAGGGGTCAGCCCCAGCATTTT.

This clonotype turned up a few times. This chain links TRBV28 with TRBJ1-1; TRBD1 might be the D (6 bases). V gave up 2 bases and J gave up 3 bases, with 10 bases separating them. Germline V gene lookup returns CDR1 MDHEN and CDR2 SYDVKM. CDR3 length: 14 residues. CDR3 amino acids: CASSLLQGHTEAFF. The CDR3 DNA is TGTGCCAGCAGTTTACTCCAGGGGCACACTGAAGCTTTCTTT.